This TCR beta chain comes out of a study of CD8+ T cells in alopecia areata. Overall study context: Oral tofacitinib (5 to 10 mg twice daily) was administered to treated patients.

Between the trimmed V and J ends, which lost 7 bases and 9 bases, there was a span of 15 bases. This CDR3 has 11 residues. Germline V CDR1 and CDR2: SQVTM, ANQGSEA. This sample's treatment: oral pan-JAK inhibitor, 5-10 mg twice daily. Alopecia areata patients gave lesional scalp punch biopsies and peripheral blood samples. General study findings and limits: Normal scalp had lower clonality than lesional scalp, with alopecia totalis/universalis lesions showing this most strongly. Researchers reported that TCR sharing among patients proved less clear than in mice, possibly HLA-linked.

Reverse transcription of extracted RNA yielded cDNA, which provided the sequencing template. Assay: immunoSEQ multiplex PCR; the TCRdb copy retains only in-frame clones and omits some. The sample yields more than 200,000 clones, around two fifths seen once. Worth noting for this clone: Its matching antigen is unknown.

The sequenced sample was CD4+ T cells sorted from blood, obtained at roughly week 38, from a patient treated with tofacitinib. V gene TRBV29-1 combines with J gene TRBJ1-2; D is undetermined. This sequence was found in a human donor with alopecia areata. The CDR3 here is CSADARLSYTF. CDR3 nucleotide sequence: TGCAGCGCGGACGCCCGTTTGAGCTACACCTTC.